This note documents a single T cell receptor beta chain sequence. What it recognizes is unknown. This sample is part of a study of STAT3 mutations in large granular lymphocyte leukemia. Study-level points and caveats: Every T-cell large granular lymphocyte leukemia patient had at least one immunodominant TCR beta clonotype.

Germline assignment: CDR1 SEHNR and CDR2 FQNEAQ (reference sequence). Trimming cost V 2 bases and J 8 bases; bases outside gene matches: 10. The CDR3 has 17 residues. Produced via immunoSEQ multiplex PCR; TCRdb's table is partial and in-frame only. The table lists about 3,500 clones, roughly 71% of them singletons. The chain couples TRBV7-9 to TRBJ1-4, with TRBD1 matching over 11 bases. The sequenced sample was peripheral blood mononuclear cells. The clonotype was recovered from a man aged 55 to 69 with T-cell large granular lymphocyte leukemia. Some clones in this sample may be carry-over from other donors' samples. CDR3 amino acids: CASSLRTGGIDREKLFF. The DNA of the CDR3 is TGTGCCAGCAGCTTACGGACAGGGGGCATAGACAGGGAAAAACTGTTTTTT. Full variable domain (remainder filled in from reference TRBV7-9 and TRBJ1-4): DTGVSQNPRHKITKRGQNVTFRCDPISEHNRLYWYRQTLGQGPEFLTYFQNEAQLEKSRLLSDRFSAERPKGSFSTLEIQRTEQGDSAMYLCASSLRTGGIDREKLFFGSGTQLSVL.